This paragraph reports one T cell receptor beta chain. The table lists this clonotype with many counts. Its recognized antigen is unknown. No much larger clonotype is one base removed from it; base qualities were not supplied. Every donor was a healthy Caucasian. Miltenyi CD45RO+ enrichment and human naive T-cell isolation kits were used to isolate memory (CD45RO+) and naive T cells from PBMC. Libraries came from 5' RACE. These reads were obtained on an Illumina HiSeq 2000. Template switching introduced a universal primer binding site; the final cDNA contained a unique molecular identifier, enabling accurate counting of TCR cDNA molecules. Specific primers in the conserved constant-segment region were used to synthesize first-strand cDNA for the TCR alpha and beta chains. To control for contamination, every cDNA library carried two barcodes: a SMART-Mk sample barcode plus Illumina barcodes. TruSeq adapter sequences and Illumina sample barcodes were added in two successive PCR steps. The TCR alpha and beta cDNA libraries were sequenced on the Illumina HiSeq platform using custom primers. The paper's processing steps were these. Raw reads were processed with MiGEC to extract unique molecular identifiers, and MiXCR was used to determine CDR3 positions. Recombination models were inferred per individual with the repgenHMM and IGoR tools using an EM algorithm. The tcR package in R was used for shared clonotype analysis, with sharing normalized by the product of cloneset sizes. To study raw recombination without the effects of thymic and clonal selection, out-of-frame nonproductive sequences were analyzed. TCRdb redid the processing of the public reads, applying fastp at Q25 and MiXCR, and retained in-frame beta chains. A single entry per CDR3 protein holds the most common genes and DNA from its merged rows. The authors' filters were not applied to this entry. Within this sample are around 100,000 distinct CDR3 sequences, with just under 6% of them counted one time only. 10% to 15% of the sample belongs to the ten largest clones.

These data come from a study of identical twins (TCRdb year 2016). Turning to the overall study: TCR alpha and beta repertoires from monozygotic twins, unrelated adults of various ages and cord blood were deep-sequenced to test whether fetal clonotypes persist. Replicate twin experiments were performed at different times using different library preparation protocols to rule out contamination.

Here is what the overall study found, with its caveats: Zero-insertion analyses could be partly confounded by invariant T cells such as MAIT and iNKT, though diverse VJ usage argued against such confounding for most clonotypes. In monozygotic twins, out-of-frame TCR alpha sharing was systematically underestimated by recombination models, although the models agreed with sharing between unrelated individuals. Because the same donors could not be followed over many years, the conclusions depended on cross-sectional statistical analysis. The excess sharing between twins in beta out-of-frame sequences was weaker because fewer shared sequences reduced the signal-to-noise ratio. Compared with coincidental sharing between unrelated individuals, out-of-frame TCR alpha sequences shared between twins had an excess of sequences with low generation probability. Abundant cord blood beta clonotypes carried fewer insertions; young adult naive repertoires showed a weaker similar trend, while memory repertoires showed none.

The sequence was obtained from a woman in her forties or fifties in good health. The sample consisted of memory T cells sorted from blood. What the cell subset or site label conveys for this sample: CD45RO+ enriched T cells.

For the CDR3, the sequence is CASSIYQNTGELFF. The nucleotide sequence reads TGTGCCAGTAGTATTTATCAGAACACCGGGGAGCTGTTTTTT. Recombination connected TRBV19 to TRBJ2-2; no D gene can be assigned with confidence. In the germline V gene (reference sequence), CDR1 corresponds to LNHDA and CDR2 to SQIVND. V is clipped by 3 bases and J by 1 base, and the sequence between their germline boundaries is 6 bases long. The CDR3 starts with the cysteine, ends with the phenylalanine, and has 14 residues. CDR3 DNA only is kept here, 42 bases in frame from base 1. The variable domain in full, with residues beyond the CDR3 obtained from the reference TRBV19 and TRBJ2-2 genes, is DGGITQSPKYLFRKEGQNVTLSCEQNLNHDAMYWYRQDPGQGLRLIYYSQIVNDFQKGDIAEGYSVSREKKESFPLTVTSAQKNPTAFYLCASSIYQNTGELFFGEGSRLTVL.